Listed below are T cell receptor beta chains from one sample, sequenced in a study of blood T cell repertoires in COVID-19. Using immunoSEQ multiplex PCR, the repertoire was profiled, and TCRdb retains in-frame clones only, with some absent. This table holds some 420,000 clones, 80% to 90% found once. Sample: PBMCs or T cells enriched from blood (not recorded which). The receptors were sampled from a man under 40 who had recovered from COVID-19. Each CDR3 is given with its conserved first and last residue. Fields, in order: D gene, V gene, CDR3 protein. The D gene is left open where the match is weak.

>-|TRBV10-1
CASSDSLVDEQFF
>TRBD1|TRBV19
CASSGGQGARGTEAFF
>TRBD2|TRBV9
CASSPLAGPDTGELFF
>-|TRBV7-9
CASSLGPGDPNQPQHF
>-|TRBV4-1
CASSPERRQTHEQYF
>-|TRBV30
CAWSFKNTIYF
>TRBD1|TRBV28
CASSTGTEYTEAFF
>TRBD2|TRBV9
CASSVALAGFTDTQYF
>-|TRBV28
CASSTLAPYEQYF
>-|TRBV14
CASSPTGTQQFF
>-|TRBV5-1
CASSPVHGGPLGQQYF
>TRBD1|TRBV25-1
CASSGAIQGAWETQYF
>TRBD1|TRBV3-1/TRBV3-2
CASSQDRLTNEKLFF
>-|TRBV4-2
CASSHTAANTQYF
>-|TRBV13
CASSLPLLTEAFF
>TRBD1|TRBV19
CASSIGTDLNTEAFF
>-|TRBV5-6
CASSSLWTGELFF
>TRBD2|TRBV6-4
CASSGAGYTEQFF
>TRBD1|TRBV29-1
CSVEDRGSGNEQFF
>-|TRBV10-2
CASSEQGYEQYF
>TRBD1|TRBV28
CASSPPDRNEKLFF
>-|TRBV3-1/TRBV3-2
CAGSTRGEDEQFF